A single sample gave rise to the 18 T cell receptor beta chains below, sequenced in a study of shared clonotypes between healthy human individuals. Sequencing was performed with immunoSEQ multiplex PCR; in TCRdb, only in-frame clones are kept and a portion is missing. Of roughly 1 million clones listed, 75% to 85% were seen once; the top ten hold 0.5% to 0.6%. The sample consisted of memory CD4+ T cells from PBMCs. Documented subset: CD45RA-negative fraction. All receptors come from a man between 18 and 29 years old in good health. Some clones in this sample may be carry-over from other donors' samples.

The rearrangement links TRBV7-2 to TRBJ1-1, with D hard to call. In germline, CDR1 is SGHTA, CDR2 FQGNSA. V was shortened by 2 bases and J by 2 bases, with 15 bases between the two germline ends. The CDR3 loop spans 16 amino acids. CDR3 loop: CASSLHSPYLNTEAFF. Here the CDR3 DNA reads TGTGCCAGCAGCTTACACAGTCCATACTTAAACACTGAAGCTTTCTTT.

The chain joins TRBV7-9 to TRBJ2-5, with 10 bases fitting TRBD1. There are 16 residues in the CDR3. The V gene's germline CDR1 is SEHNR and CDR2 FQNEAQ (reference sequence). The trim removed 0 bases at V and 4 bases at J, leaving 5 bases unmatched. DNA for the CDR3: TGTGCCAGCAGCTTAGCTCCGGGACAGGGGCCAGAGACCCAGTACTTC. Translating gives CASSLAPGQGPETQYF. The full variable domain, rest sourced from reference TRBV7-9 and TRBJ2-5, is DTGVSQNPRHKITKRGQNVTFRCDPISEHNRLYWYRQTLGQGPEFLTYFQNEAQLEKSRLLSDRFSAERPKGSFSTLEIQRTEQGDSAMYLCASSLAPGQGPETQYFGPGTRLLVL.

This chain connects TRBV5-1 to TRBJ2-1; the match to TRBD2 covers 11 bases. The germline V gene has CDR1 SGHRS and CDR2 YFSETQ. The V gene end was trimmed by 2 bases and the J gene end by 9 bases; junction bases not matched to a gene: 4. The CDR3 is 14 amino acids. The CDR3 DNA sequence: TGCGCCAGCAGCTTTACTAGCGGGAGATCTGAGCAGTTCTTC. Residues: CASSFTSGRSEQFF.

This clone showed up many times. The genes are TRBV6-5 and TRBJ1-4; TRBD1 matches 7 bases. Germline CDR1 is MNHEY and CDR2 is SVGAGI. This CDR3 comprises 14 residues. The V segment lost 6 bases and the J segment 6 bases; nucleotides outside the gene matches: 7. CDR3 sequence (DNA): TGTGCCAGCAGAAATCAGGGGGGGGATGAAAAACTGTTTTTT. Translation gives CASRNQGGDEKLFF.

The gene calls are TRBV6-5 and TRBJ2-1; D is ambiguous. Trimming left V 4 bases short and J 7 bases short, with 11 bases between. Germline V CDR1 and CDR2: MNHEY, SVGAGI. The CDR3 has 13 residues. As DNA, the CDR3 is TGTGCCAGCAGTTCCCGGCCCTTGAATGAGCAGTTCTTC. Amino acids: CASSSRPLNEQFF.

This chain uses TRBV19 with TRBJ1-1; D possibly corresponds to TRBD1 (5 bases). CDR3 length: 15 residues. Trimming removed 5 bases at V and 5 bases at J, with 18 bases between. Germline-derived CDR1 and CDR2 are LNHDA and SQIVND (reference sequence). CDR3 nucleotides: TGTGCCAGTAGTGCATGGGACGGCCGGCAGACTGAAGCTTTCTTT. This gives the protein CASSAWDGRQTEAFF.

This chain uses TRBV5-1 with TRBJ2-1, with 10 bases matching TRBD1. Germline CDR1 SGHRS, CDR2 YFSETQ. Losses at the gene ends were 0 bases for V and 3 bases for J; bases not matched to a gene: 3. The CDR3 spans 16 residues. CDR3 sequence reads: CASSLADRGFYNEQFF. The DNA of the CDR3 is TGCGCCAGCAGCTTGGCGGACAGGGGGTTCTACAATGAGCAGTTCTTC. The variable domain in full, with the rest retrieved from reference TRBV5-1 and TRBJ2-1, is KAGVTQTPRYLIKTRGQQVTLSCSPISGHRSVSWYQQTPGQGLQFLFEYFSETQRNKGNFPGRFSGRQFSNSRSEMNVSTLELGDSALYLCASSLADRGFYNEQFFGPGTRLTVL.

V and J are TRBV18 and TRBJ1-4; 7 bases line up with TRBD1. Germline V gene lookup returns CDR1 KGHSH and CDR2 LQKENI. The V and J ends lost 3 bases and 8 bases, in that order; junction bases with no gene match: 9. The CDR3 is made up of 15 amino acids. The CDR3 region has the DNA TGTGCCAGCTCACCCCGGGCAGGGGGTATGGAAAAACTGTTTTTT. Protein sequence: CASSPRAGGMEKLFF. The whole variable domain, remainder taken from reference TRBV18 and TRBJ1-4, is NAGVMQNPRHLVRRRGQEARLRCSPMKGHSHVYWYRQLPEEGLKFMVYLQKENIIDESGMPKERFSAEFPKEGPSILRIQQVVRGDSAAYFCASSPRAGGMEKLFFGSGTQLSVL.

The gene calls are TRBV4-2 and TRBJ2-3, with no clear D. The CDR3 totals 15 residues. Germline lookup yields CDR1 LGHNA and CDR2 YNFKEQ. Trimming left V 4 bases short and J 2 bases short, with 13 bases between. As DNA, the CDR3 is TGTGCCAGCAGCCCAGAAGGGCGGACCACAGATACGCAGTATTTT. This codes for CASSPEGRTTDTQYF.

The genes are TRBV4-3 and TRBJ1-2; possible D gene TRBD1, 5 bases. This CDR3 comprises 15 residues. V was shortened by 4 bases and J by 5 bases, with 17 bases between the two germline ends. The V gene's germline CDR1 is LGHNA and CDR2 YSLEER. The CDR3, as DNA: TGCGCCAGCAGCCGCCAGAAAGAGGGGAATTATGGCTACACCTTC. It encodes CASSRQKEGNYGYTF.

A single count supports this clone. V and J are TRBV7-2 and TRBJ1-5; D is uncertain. Germline-derived CDR1 and CDR2 are SGHTA and FQGNSA. The CDR3 spans 14 residues. The V end lost 8 bases, the J end lost 2 bases, and 13 bases lay between the germline ends. The CDR3 DNA reads as TGTGCCAGCTGCGACGGGTATGGCAATCAGCCCCAGCATTTT. This sequence encodes CASCDGYGNQPQHF.

V is TRBV10-3 and J is TRBJ1-2; 7 nucleotides align to TRBD1. Per germline, CDR1 ENHRY and CDR2 SYGVKD. This CDR3 region has 12 residues. V was clipped by 6 bases and J by 8 bases; unmatched bases: 6. DNA of the CDR3: TGTGCCATCAGAATCACAGGGGACGGCTACACCTTC. Amino acid sequence: CAIRITGDGYTF.

This clone was seen more than once but under ten times. This chain uses TRBV28 with TRBJ1-6, with 7 bases aligning to TRBD1. Germline trimming cut 7 bases from V and 8 bases from J; bases unmatched to any gene: 8. The V gene's germline CDR1 is MDHEN and CDR2 SYDVKM. The CDR3 totals 14 residues. This CDR3 reads CASIGGGNHSPLHF. In DNA form, the CDR3 reads TGTGCCAGCATCGGAGGGGGCAATCATTCACCCCTCCACTTT.

The chain joins TRBV7-3 to TRBJ2-1; 10 nucleotides line up with TRBD1. Germline CDR1 SGHTA, CDR2 FQGTGA. CDR3 size: 18 residues. The V gene end was trimmed by 5 bases and the J gene end by 0 bases; junction bases not matched to a gene: 10. The CDR3 DNA reads as TGTGCCAGCAGCCCTAAAGGGACAGGGGCAAGCTCCTACAATGAGCAGTTCTTC. Translating gives CASSPKGTGASSYNEQFF. Full variable domain (outside the CDR3, taken from reference TRBV7-3 and TRBJ2-1): GAGVSQTPSNKVTEKGKYVELRCDPISGHTALYWYRQSLGQGPEFLIYFQGTGAADDSGLPNDRFFAVRPEGSVSTLKIQRTERGDSAVYLCASSPKGTGASSYNEQFFGPGTRLTVL.

A word on this clone: Distinct nucleotide sequences in the sample also encode this CDR3. This rearrangement joins TRBV7-2 to TRBJ2-5; TRBD1 matches at 9 bases. Germline V gives CDR1 SGHTA, CDR2 FQGNSA. The junction had 4 bases not matched to a gene; V was cut back by 4 bases and J by 4 bases. This CDR3 comprises 14 residues. The CDR3, as DNA: TGTGCCAGCAGCTCACAGGGGGCTGGAGAGACCCAGTACTTC. Translated: CASSSQGAGETQYF. Full variable domain (rest looked up from reference TRBV7-2 and TRBJ2-5): GAGVSQSPSNKVTEKGKDVELRCDPISGHTALYWYRQSLGQGLEFLIYFQGNSAPDKSGLPSDRFSAERTGGSVSTLTIQRTQQEDSAVYLCASSSQGAGETQYFGPGTRLLVL.

V is TRBV5-1 and J is TRBJ2-1, with 13 bases fitting TRBD2. The V gene's germline CDR1 is SGHRS and CDR2 YFSETQ. The CDR3 runs 15 residues. V lost 3 bases, J lost 5 bases, and 2 bases stayed unmatched. CDR3 region: CASSYGTSGDNEQFF. The CDR3 DNA follows: TGCGCCAGCAGCTACGGGACTAGCGGGGACAATGAGCAGTTCTTC.

The chain employs TRBV6-6 and TRBJ2-7; 8 bases align to TRBD2. The CDR3 runs 16 residues. From germline, CDR1 is MNHNY and CDR2 SVGAGI (reference sequence). Unmatched junction bases numbered 4, after V lost 0 bases and J lost 0 bases. The CDR3: CASSYSSGGSSYEQYF. DNA for the CDR3: TGTGCCAGCAGTTACTCGTCGGGAGGGAGCTCCTACGAGCAGTACTTC.

This chain uses TRBV7-9 with TRBJ1-1; 7 bases fit TRBD1. The CDR3 loop spans 15 amino acids. Germline loops: CDR1 SEHNR, CDR2 FQNEAQ (reference sequence). V was pared by 8 bases and J by 10 bases, with 19 bases of the junction left unmatched. The CDR3 reads CASDDRVGPLTGAFF. The CDR3 coding sequence is TGTGCCAGCGACGACAGGGTGGGCCCTCTTACGGGAGCTTTCTTT.